This TCR beta chain was sequenced in a study of blood T cell repertoires in COVID-19. Overall study: Sites across the United States, Italy and Spain contributed samples from acute and convalescent COVID-19. T cells, B-cell-depleted T cells, or PBMCs provided the cDNA or gDNA that served as material.

Original processing methods: Nucleated cell number was recorded as an estimate derived from reference gene primer amplification. Assay: immunoSEQ multiplex PCR; the TCRdb copy retains only in-frame clones and omits some. That table is the source of V, J and clone size, and D and trimming were worked out from the DNA. The sample lists more than 400,000 clones; approximately 83% were seen once. The CDR3 runs 12 residues. The V gene's germline CDR1 is LNHNV and CDR2 YYDKDF (reference sequence). Trimming pared 8 bases from V and 4 bases from J, leaving 11 bases between. Sequencing used peripheral blood. This TCR was recovered from a human donor in a cohort sampled during active COVID-19. V usage is TRBV15 and J usage is TRBJ1-1; a weak D match, TRBD1 (5 bases). The CDR3 reads CATRGVGTEAFF. The CDR3 DNA reads TGTGCCACCCGGGGGGTAGGCACTGAAGCTTTCTTT.